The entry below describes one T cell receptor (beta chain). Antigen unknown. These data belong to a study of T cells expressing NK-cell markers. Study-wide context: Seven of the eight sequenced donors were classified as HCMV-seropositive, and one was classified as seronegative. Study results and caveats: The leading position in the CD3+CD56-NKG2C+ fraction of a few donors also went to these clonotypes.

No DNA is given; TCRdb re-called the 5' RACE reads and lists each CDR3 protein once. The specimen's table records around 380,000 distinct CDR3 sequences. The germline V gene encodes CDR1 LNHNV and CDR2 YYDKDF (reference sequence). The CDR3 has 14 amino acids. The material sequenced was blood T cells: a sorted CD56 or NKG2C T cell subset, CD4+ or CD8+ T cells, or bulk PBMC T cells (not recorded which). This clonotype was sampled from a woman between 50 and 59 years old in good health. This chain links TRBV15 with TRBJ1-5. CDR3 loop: CATTDREGGQPQHF. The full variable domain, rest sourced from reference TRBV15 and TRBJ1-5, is DAMVIQNPRYQVTQFGKPVTLSCSQTLNHNVMYWYQQKSSQAPKLLFHYYDKDFNNEADTPDNFQSRRPNTSFCFLDIRSPGLGDTAMYLCATTDREGGQPQHFGDGTRLSIL.